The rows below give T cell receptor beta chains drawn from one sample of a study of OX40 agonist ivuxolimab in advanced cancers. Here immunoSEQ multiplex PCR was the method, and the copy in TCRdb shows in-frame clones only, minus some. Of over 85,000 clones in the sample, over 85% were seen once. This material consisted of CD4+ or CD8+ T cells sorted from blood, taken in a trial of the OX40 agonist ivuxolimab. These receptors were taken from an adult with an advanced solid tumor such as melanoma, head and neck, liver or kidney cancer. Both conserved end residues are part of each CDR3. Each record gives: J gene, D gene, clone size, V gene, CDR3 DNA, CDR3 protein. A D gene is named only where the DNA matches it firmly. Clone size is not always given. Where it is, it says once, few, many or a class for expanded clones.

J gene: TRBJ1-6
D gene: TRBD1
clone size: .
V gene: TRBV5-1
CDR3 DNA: TGCGCCAGCAGCGCGGGACAGGGGAATTCACCCCTCCACTTT
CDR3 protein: CASSAGQGNSPLHF

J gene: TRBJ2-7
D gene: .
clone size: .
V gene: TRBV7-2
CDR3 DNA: TGTGCCAGCAGCTTAAATTCCGTCTCCGAGCAGTACTTC
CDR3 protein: CASSLNSVSEQYF

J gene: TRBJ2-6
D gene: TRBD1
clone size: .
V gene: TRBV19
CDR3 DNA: TGTGCCAGTAGTATAGCGGGACAGGGGTTGTCTGGGGCCAACGTCCTGACTTTC
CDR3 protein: CASSIAGQGLSGANVLTF

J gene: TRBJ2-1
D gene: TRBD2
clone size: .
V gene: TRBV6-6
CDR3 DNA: TGTGCCAGCAGCTACCCCGGGACTAGCGGGAGGGGTGAGCAGTTCTTC
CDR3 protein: CASSYPGTSGRGEQFF

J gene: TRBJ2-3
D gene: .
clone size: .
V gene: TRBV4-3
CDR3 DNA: TGCGCCAGCAGCCAAGCGTGGCCCGAACCTACAGATACGCAGTATTTT
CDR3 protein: CASSQAWPEPTDTQYF

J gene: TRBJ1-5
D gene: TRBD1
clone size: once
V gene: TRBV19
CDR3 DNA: TGTGCCAGTAGTATATTTCTGGACAGGGGGCAAGGACAGCCCCAGCATTTT
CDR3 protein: CASSIFLDRGQGQPQHF

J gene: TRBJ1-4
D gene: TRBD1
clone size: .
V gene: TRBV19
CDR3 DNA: TGTGCCACCAAAGGGAGTATCTGGGACAGTAATGAAAAACTGTTTTTT
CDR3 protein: CATKGSIWDSNEKLFF

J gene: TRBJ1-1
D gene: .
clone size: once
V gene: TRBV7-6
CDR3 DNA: TGTGCCAGCAGCTTAACGACGTCGGGAGCAACTGAAGCTTTCTTT
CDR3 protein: CASSLTTSGATEAFF

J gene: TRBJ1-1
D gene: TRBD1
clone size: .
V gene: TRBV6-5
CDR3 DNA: TGTGCCAGCAGTTACGGGGACAGCGCCACGATCGGGGCTTTCTTT
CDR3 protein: CASSYGDSATIGAFF

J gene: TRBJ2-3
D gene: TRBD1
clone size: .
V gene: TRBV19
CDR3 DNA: TGTGCCAGTAGTAGGACAGGGTTGGCAGATACGCAGTATTTT
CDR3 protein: CASSRTGLADTQYF

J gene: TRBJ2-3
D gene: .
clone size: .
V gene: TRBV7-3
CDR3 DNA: TGTGCCAGCAGCTTAACCGCGGGGGCCCAAGGCGCAGATACGCAGTATTTT
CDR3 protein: CASSLTAGAQGADTQYF

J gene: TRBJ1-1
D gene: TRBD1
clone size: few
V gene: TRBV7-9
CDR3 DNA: TGTGCCAGCAGGAAACCCCCCTGGTTGGACAGGACTGGGAACACTGAAGCTTTCTTT
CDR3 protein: CASRKPPWLDRTGNTEAFF

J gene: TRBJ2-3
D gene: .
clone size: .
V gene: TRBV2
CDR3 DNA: TGTGCCAGCATGTCTTTGCAGGGCACAGATACGCAGTATTTT
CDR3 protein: CASMSLQGTDTQYF

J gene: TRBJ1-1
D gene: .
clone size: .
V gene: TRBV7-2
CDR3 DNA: TGTGCCAGCAGCTTTGACAATCCCCACACTGAAGCTTTCTTT
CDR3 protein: CASSFDNPHTEAFF

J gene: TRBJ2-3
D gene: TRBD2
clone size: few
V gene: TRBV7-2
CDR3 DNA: TGTGCCAGCACCATCCTCAGCGGGGGGTACGCAGATACGCAGTATTTT
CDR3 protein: CASTILSGGYADTQYF